This TCR beta chain is drawn from a study of shared clonotypes between healthy human individuals. Study results and limitations: Across subsets, estimated richness was generally greater for naive than for memory populations.

The protocol was immunoSEQ multiplex PCR, while the TCRdb copy is restricted to in-frame clones and leaves out a portion. The table includes about 2 million clones, 85% to 95% detected once. CD8 cells classed as naive were CD45RO-negative and positively selected for CCR7, excluding terminally differentiated effector memory CD45RA+ cells. As concerns this clone: Its antigen is not identified.

Germline CDR1 is SGDLS and CDR2 is YYNGEE. V shed 0 bases and J shed 5 bases, with 11 bases lying between them. This CDR3 is 15 amino acids long. This TCR was recovered from a man between 18 and 29 years old in good health. The chain couples TRBV9 to TRBJ2-2; D gene unclear. The sequenced sample was naive CD8+ T cells sorted from blood. The CDR3 region is CASSVVGVGTGELFF. The DNA for the CDR3 is TGTGCCAGCAGCGTAGTCGGAGTTGGAACCGGGGAGCTGTTTTTT.